This T cell receptor (beta chain) is drawn from a study of CD8+ T cells in alopecia areata. The CDR3 extends over 13 amino acids. Germline values: CDR1 SEHNR, CDR2 FQNEAQ (reference sequence). With 1 base removed from V and 8 bases from J, the gap between germline ends came to 9 bases. Once RNA had been extracted, it was reverse transcribed into cDNA to act as the sequencing template. Assay: immunoSEQ multiplex PCR; the TCRdb copy retains only in-frame clones and omits some. Seen here are approximately 98,000 clones, about 50% observed once, and the top ten hold 20% to 25%. The chain uses TRBV7-9 and TRBJ2-1, with unresolved D. This clonotype was obtained from a human donor with alopecia areata. Sequencing was performed on NKG2D-low CD8+ T cells sorted from blood. The CDR3 here is CASSLGPGDEQFF. CDR3 nucleotides: TGTGCCAGCAGCTTAGGGCCGGGCGATGAGCAGTTCTTC.